The next 14 T cell receptor beta chains were all read from a single sample in a study of blood T cell repertoires in COVID-19. Measured with immunoSEQ multiplex PCR; TCRdb has only the in-frame clones, and not every one. The sample lists some 260,000 clones, approximately 91% occurring once. Sequencing was done on a sample of peripheral blood. The origin of the receptors is a human donor in a cohort sampled during active COVID-19.

The chain has TRBV4-3 and TRBJ2-3; possible D gene TRBD1, 5 bases. The germline V gene has CDR1 LGHNA and CDR2 YSLEER. V lost 3 bases, J lost 5 bases, and 18 bases lay in between. The CDR3 is 16 amino acids. The CDR3 region has the DNA TGCGCCAGCAGCCAGCAAGGGCGCCTACAGGTAGATACGCAGTATTTT. Translation gives CASSQQGRLQVDTQYF.

The J gene is TRBJ2-1, the V gene TRBV4-2, with TRBD2 matching 10 bases. The germline gives CDR1 LGHNA, CDR2 YNFKEQ. V gave up 0 bases and J gave up 6 bases; unmatched junction bases: 5. The CDR3 runs 16 residues. The CDR3 bases are TGTGCCAGCAGCCAAGATAGGAGCGGGAGGGGCAATGAGCAGTTCTTC. This translates into CASSQDRSGRGNEQFF.

The gene calls are TRBV15 and TRBJ2-7; 8 nucleotides align to TRBD1. CDR1 LNHNV and CDR2 YYDKDF come from the germline V gene (reference sequence). V trimming: 8 bases; J trimming: 5 bases; junction bases outside the gene matches: 8. This CDR3 has 13 amino acids. The CDR3 sequence is CATSRRGPNEQYF. CDR3 coding DNA: TGTGCCACCTCCCGCAGGGGGCCGAACGAGCAGTACTTC.

The chain recombines TRBV30 with TRBJ1-2; 9 nucleotides match TRBD1. V shed 3 bases and J 5 bases; nucleotides not matched to a gene: 10. The CDR3 has 15 residues. Germline V gene sequence: CDR1 GTSNPN, CDR2 SVGIG (reference sequence). Here the CDR3 reads CAWRGKGQGWYGYTF. The CDR3 bases are TGTGCCTGGAGGGGAAAAGGACAGGGGTGGTATGGCTACACCTTC. The full variable domain, its missing parts supplied by reference TRBV30 and TRBJ1-2, is SQTIHQWPATLVQPVGSPLSLECTVEGTSNPNLYWYRQAAGRGLQLLFYSVGIGQISSEVPQNLSASRPQDRQFILSSKKLLLSDSGFYLCAWRGKGQGWYGYTFGSGTRLTVV.

The genes are TRBV30 and TRBJ2-7; possibly TRBD1 for D (5 bases). Trimming pared 1 base from V and 0 bases from J, leaving 10 bases between. CDR1 is GTSNPN, CDR2 SVGIG, per germline (reference sequence). The length of the CDR3 is 14 residues. The CDR3 reads CAWSGQLTSYEQYF. In DNA, the CDR3 is TGTGCCTGGAGTGGACAGCTTACCTCCTACGAGCAGTACTTC.

This clone was observed a few times. J is TRBJ1-3 and V is TRBV6-2 or TRBV6-3; D is unclear. V was trimmed by 8 bases and J by 4 bases, leaving 12 bases between them. Germline-derived CDR1 and CDR2 are MNHEY and SVGEGT. The CDR3 loop spans 13 amino acids. CDR3 nucleotide sequence: TGTGCCAGCGGCCCTTTGGGCGGAAACACCATATATTTT. This codes for CASGPLGGNTIYF.

This clone is a singleton in its sample. The chain is built from TRBV9 and TRBJ1-2, with D perhaps TRBD1 (6 bases). The CDR3 has 14 amino acids. V was trimmed by 3 bases and J by 2 bases, leaving 11 bases between them. Germline loops: CDR1 SGDLS, CDR2 YYNGEE. The CDR3 spells CASSARTDNYGYTF. In DNA form, the CDR3 reads TGTGCCAGCAGCGCAAGGACAGACAACTATGGCTACACCTTC.

The V and J genes are TRBV19 and TRBJ1-6; a possible D gene is TRBD1 (5 bases). From germline, CDR1 is LNHDA and CDR2 SQIVND (reference sequence). This CDR3 spans 12 amino acids. The V end lost 7 bases, the J end lost 9 bases, and 10 bases lay between the germline ends. CDR3 region: CASIPGISPLHF. The CDR3 bases are TGTGCCAGTATTCCAGGGATTTCACCCCTCCACTTT.

This chain joins TRBV13 and TRBJ2-1; 9 nucleotides agree with TRBD2. J gave up 3 bases and V 6 bases, and 12 bases lay outside the gene matches. The V gene's germline CDR1 is PRHDT and CDR2 FYEKMQ (reference sequence). The CDR3 is 17 residues long. The CDR3 region has the DNA TGTGCCAGCAGTCCGGGGGGGACTAGCCTACTCTACAATGAGCAGTTCTTC. Its protein product is CASSPGGTSLLYNEQFF. The whole variable domain, remainder taken from reference TRBV13 and TRBJ2-1, is AAGVIQSPRHLIKEKRETATLKCYPIPRHDTVYWYQQGPGQDPQFLISFYEKMQSDKGSIPDRFSAQQFSDYHSELNMSSLELGDSALYFCASSPGGTSLLYNEQFFGPGTRLTVL.

The V and J genes are TRBV27 and TRBJ2-7; 10 nucleotides agree with TRBD1. This CDR3 spans 14 amino acids. The trim removed 6 bases at V and 4 bases at J, leaving 6 bases unmatched. Looked up from germline, CDR1 is MNHEY and CDR2 is SMNVEV (reference sequence). CDR3: CASRRGQGYYEQYF. CDR3 sequence (DNA): TGTGCCAGCAGGCGGGGACAGGGGTATTACGAGCAGTACTTC.

This clone showed up just once. The chain uses TRBV6-2 or TRBV6-3 and TRBJ2-3; 8 positions agree with TRBD2. The CDR3 is 15 amino acids. The J segment lost 2 bases and the V segment lost 4 bases, leaving 5 bases of the junction unmatched. CDR1 is MNHEY and CDR2 is SVGEGT in the germline V gene. This CDR3 is CASSFGLADTDTQYF. The CDR3 nucleotides are TGTGCCAGCAGTTTCGGACTAGCAGACACAGATACGCAGTATTTT.

V usage is TRBV11-2 and J usage is TRBJ2-7, with unresolved D. Germline values: CDR1 SGHAT, CDR2 FQNNGV. Between the trimmed V and J ends, which lost 5 bases and 1 base, there was a span of 12 bases. CDR3 length: 14 amino acids. CDR3 residues: CASSRAGLSYEQYF. DNA of the CDR3: TGTGCCAGCAGCCGCGCCGGTCTATCCTACGAGCAGTACTTC.

The rearrangement joins TRBV28 to TRBJ1-2; perhaps TRBD1 as D (5 bases). Per germline, CDR1 MDHEN and CDR2 SYDVKM. Trimming cost V 6 bases and J 7 bases, with 27 bases left between them. The CDR3 has 17 residues. The CDR3 here is CASREGTDSRVWSGYTF. CDR3 sequence (DNA): TGTGCCAGCAGGGAGGGGACGGACTCTCGGGTTTGGAGTGGCTACACCTTC.

This clone was detected only a few times. The rearrangement uses TRBV7-2 and TRBJ2-6, with D perhaps TRBD1 (6 bases). The CDR3 runs to 18 residues. The germline CDR1 and CDR2 sequences are SGHTA and FQGNSA. V was pared by 4 bases and J by 0 bases, with 16 bases between. As DNA, the CDR3 is TGTGCCAGCAGCTGGGCCGGGACAAGCCGCTCTGGGGCCAACGTCCTGACTTTC. Translated, it gives CASSWAGTSRSGANVLTF.